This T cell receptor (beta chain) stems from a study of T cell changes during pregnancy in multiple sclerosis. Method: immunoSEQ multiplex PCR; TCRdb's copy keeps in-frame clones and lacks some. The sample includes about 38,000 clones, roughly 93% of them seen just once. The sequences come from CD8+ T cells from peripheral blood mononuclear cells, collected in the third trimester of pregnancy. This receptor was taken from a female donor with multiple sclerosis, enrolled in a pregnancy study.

The CDR3 region has the DNA TGCAGTGTTAATGCCTACAATGAGCAGTTCTTC. Residues: CSVNAYNEQFF. This chain links TRBV20-1 with TRBJ2-1, with unresolved D. Trimming took off 7 bases at V and 2 bases at J, with 6 bases between the two ends. This CDR3 contains 11 residues. Germline V lookup: CDR1 DFQATT, CDR2 SNEGSKA (reference sequence).